These 17 T cell receptor beta chains were sequenced from one sample in a study of identical twins (dated by TCRdb to 2016 to 2018). The library was built by means of 5' RACE. Instrument used: Illumina HiSeq 2000. The public reads were reanalyzed by TCRdb: fastp trimming at Q25, MiXCR alignment, in-frame beta chains only. Each entry merges the rows of one CDR3 protein and shows their most common DNA and genes. The sample includes roughly 570,000 distinct CDR3 sequences, with approximately 10% observed a single time. Clones ranked in the top ten supply 2.5% to 3.5% of the sample. These data are also associated with another study on yellow fever vaccine responses in identical twins.

Source material: PBMCs. Receptor source: a woman aged 18-29 years in good health.

This clonotype was detected only a few times. This rearrangement joins TRBV7-9 to TRBJ1-4; 7 nucleotides align to TRBD1. V shed 5 bases, J shed 7 bases, and the junction held 7 bases outside the gene matches. The CDR3 covers 14 residues. Per the germline V gene, CDR1 is SEHNR and CDR2 is FQNEAQ (reference sequence). This chain's CDR3 is CASSQGGKLEKLFF. As DNA, the CDR3 is TGTGCCAGCAGCCAAGGGGGCAAGCTTGAAAAACTGTTTTTT.

This chain joins TRBV4-1 and TRBJ2-3; 7 bases fit TRBD2. Germline V gene data show CDR1 as MGHRA and CDR2 as YSYEKL. With 6 bases clipped from V and 1 base from J, the junction kept 4 bases outside the gene matches. The CDR3 spans 14 residues. CDR3 amino acids: CASRHTSGTDTQYF. The CDR3 bases are TGCGCCAGCAGACACACTAGCGGCACAGATACGCAGTATTTT.

This clonotype has a handful of counts. V and J are TRBV7-9 and TRBJ1-1, with a tentative D call TRBD1 (5 bases). Germline CDR1 and CDR2: SEHNR and FQNEAQ (reference sequence). Trimming removed 3 bases at V and 0 bases at J, with 14 bases between. The CDR3 is made up of 16 amino acids. In DNA, the CDR3 is TGTGCCAGCAGCTTTCTGCCAGGGAAGATGAACACTGAAGCTTTCTTT. Amino acids: CASSFLPGKMNTEAFF.

This clonotype came up a few times. The chain carries TRBV20-1 and TRBJ2-1; D possibly matches TRBD1 or TRBD2 (5 bases each). Trimming stripped 3 bases from V and 9 bases from J, with 21 bases between. Germline V gene lookup returns CDR1 DFQATT and CDR2 SNEGSKA (reference sequence). The CDR3 extends over 15 amino acids. CDR3 DNA sequence: TGCAGTGCTAGCGCCTGGCTGGCTGGGGGTGGTGAGCAGTTCTTC. Encoded protein: CSASAWLAGGGEQFF.

In this sample, this clonotype turned up many times. Its ends do not fully match the called genes, so a read error is possible. The gene calls are TRBV29-1 and TRBJ2-3; D is unresolved. The CDR3 is 15 amino acids. Germline CDR1 and CDR2: SQVTM and ANQGSEA. The CDR3 loop reads CSVEGRHEPPDTQYF. The DNA for the CDR3 is TGCAGCGTGGAAGGACGCCACGAACCGCCAGATACGCAGTATTTT.

This clonotype appeared many times. This chain connects TRBV2 to TRBJ2-1; the D gene is possibly TRBD2 (5 bases). The CDR3 runs to 13 residues. CDR1 is SNHLY and CDR2 is FYNNEI in the germline V gene. V shed 7 bases and J shed 8 bases, with 15 bases lying between them. CDR3 residues: CASNIRGGHEQFF. The CDR3 coding sequence is TGTGCCAGCAATATCCGGGGTGGTCATGAGCAGTTCTTC.

This clonotype was seen only a few times. An end of the junction does not agree with germline; a read error may underlie this. This sequence joins TRBV28 and TRBJ2-7, with 10 bases fitting TRBD2. This CDR3 is built from 17 residues. Germline V gene sequence: CDR1 MDHEN, CDR2 SYDVKM. The CDR3, as DNA: TGTGCCAGCAGTTTAGATCCCTTAGCGGGAGGCTCCAACGAGCAGTACTTC. Its translation is CASSLDPLAGGSNEQYF.

Ten or more counts support this clonotype. V usage is TRBV5-1 and J usage is TRBJ2-1, with 13 bases that match TRBD2. J was trimmed by 9 bases and V by 4 bases; bases with no gene match: 7. CDR1 SGHRS and CDR2 YFSETQ come from the germline V gene. The CDR3 has 15 amino acids. DNA of the CDR3: TGCGCCAGCAGCCCAGGACTAGCGGGAGTTGGTGAGCAGTTCTTC. Amino acids: CASSPGLAGVGEQFF.

CDR3 in amino acids: CASSLTGRGGTDTQYF. The CDR3 DNA reads as TGTGCCAGCAGTTTGACGGGGAGAGGAGGCACAGATACGCAGTATTTT. The V gene is TRBV28, the J gene TRBJ2-3, with TRBD2 as a possible D gene (5 bases). Germline CDR1 is MDHEN and CDR2 is SYDVKM. The V gene lost 3 bases and the J gene lost 1 base, with 14 bases spanning the gap. The CDR3 runs to 16 residues. Filled out from reference TRBV28 and TRBJ2-3, the complete variable domain reads DVKVTQSSRYLVKRTGEKVFLECVQDMDHENMFWYRQDPGLGLRLIYFSYDVKMKEKGDIPEGYSVSREKKERFSLILESASTNQTSMYLCASSLTGRGGTDTQYFGPGTRLTVL.

Many counts were recorded for this clonotype. This chain connects TRBV5-1 to TRBJ1-5; D is undetermined. CDR1 and CDR2 from the germline V gene are SGHRS and YFSETQ. The CDR3 is 15 residues long. Deletions cut 4 bases from V and 6 bases from J, with 17 bases between. Here the CDR3 reads CASSLAGGAGQPQHF. The CDR3, as DNA: TGCGCCAGCAGCCTGGCGGGAGGCGCCGGTCAGCCCCAGCATTTT. Complete variable domain (other parts from reference TRBV5-1 and TRBJ1-5): KAGVTQTPRYLIKTRGQQVTLSCSPISGHRSVSWYQQTPGQGLQFLFEYFSETQRNKGNFPGRFSGRQFSNSRSEMNVSTLELGDSALYLCASSLAGGAGQPQHFGDGTRLSIL.

This clonotype was picked up a small number of times. The chain recombines TRBV28 with TRBJ2-1; D might be TRBD2 (6 bases). CDR3 length equals 13 residues. Germline V lookup: CDR1 MDHEN, CDR2 SYDVKM. Between the trimmed V and J ends, which lost 3 bases and 6 bases, there was a span of 9 bases. The chain's CDR3 is CASSLEGRNEQFF. As DNA, the CDR3 is TGTGCCAGCAGTTTGGAGGGCCGCAATGAGCAGTTCTTC.

The chain uses TRBV18 and TRBJ2-7; D is uncertain. CDR3 length: 12 amino acids. Trimming left V 2 bases short and J 6 bases short, with 8 bases between. Germline loops: CDR1 KGHSH, CDR2 LQKENI. The CDR3 DNA sequence: TGTGCCAGCTCACCAGGGGTCGGCGAGCAGTACTTC. It is translated as CASSPGVGEQYF.

This clonotype was detected a few times. This chain joins TRBV15 and TRBJ2-2; tentatively, D is TRBD2 (5 bases). This CDR3 is built from 14 residues. The V and J ends lost 1 base and 5 bases respectively, with 8 bases between them. In germline, CDR1 is LNHNV, CDR2 YYDKDF (reference sequence). DNA for the CDR3: TGTGCCACCAGCAGAGTGCGGGCAACCGGGGAGCTGTTTTTT. The encoded protein is CATSRVRATGELFF. Looking up the rest from reference TRBV15 and TRBJ2-2 gives the full variable domain: DAMVIQNPRYQVTQFGKPVTLSCSQTLNHNVMYWYQQKSSQAPKLLFHYYDKDFNNEADTPDNFQSRRPNTSFCFLDIRSPGLGDTAMYLCATSRVRATGELFFGEGSRLTVL.

The table lists this clonotype with many counts. The V gene is TRBV4-3, the J gene TRBJ2-1; TRBD2 aligns across 10 bases. The germline gives CDR1 LGHNA, CDR2 YSLEER. The CDR3 covers 15 residues. V dropped 4 bases and J dropped 4; count of bases not matched to a gene: 4. The DNA of the CDR3 is TGCGCCAGCAGCCCGGGACTAGCGACATACAATGAGCAGTTCTTC. Translating gives CASSPGLATYNEQFF.

The chain recombines TRBV12-3 or TRBV12-4 with TRBJ2-7, with D possibly matching TRBD2 (6 bases). The CDR3 is 13 residues long. V was trimmed by 3 bases and J by 2 bases, leaving 8 bases between them. The DNA for the CDR3 is TGTGCCAGCAGTTTTTGGGGGGCCTACGAGCAGTACTTC. It encodes CASSFWGAYEQYF.

J is TRBJ2-5 and V is TRBV6-5; 11 bases align to TRBD1. The CDR3 is 17 amino acids. The trim removed 4 bases at V and 5 bases at J, leaving 12 bases unmatched. Germline-derived CDR1 and CDR2 are MNHEY and SVGAGI. CDR3 in DNA: TGTGCCAGCAGTTCCTTCTCGGGACAGGGGGTGCGGGAGACCCAGTACTTC. Protein: CASSSFSGQGVRETQYF.

The table lists this clonotype with many counts. The chain uses TRBV7-8 and TRBJ2-1; 9 positions match TRBD1. The CDR3 is 15 residues long. Losses at the gene ends were 5 bases for V and 5 bases for J; bases not matched to a gene: 7. Germline V lookup: CDR1 SGHVS, CDR2 FQNEAQ. CDR3 DNA: TGTGCCAGCAGCCTCCGGGACAGGGTTCACAATGAGCAGTTCTTC. Encoded protein: CASSLRDRVHNEQFF.